The 4 T cell receptor beta chains reported below all come from one sample, sequenced in a study of T cells in localized non-small cell lung cancer (dated by TCRdb to between 2020 and 2021). Receptor libraries were prepared by the immunoSEQ multiplex PCR assay. The source is immuneACCESS, and TCRdb retained only in-frame sequences with V and J called. Part of the clones is not carried over; for the studies checked, unresolved V genes explain less than half of this, and the remainder is unexplained. In this sample the table shows about 2,200 clones, 20% to 25% of which occur a single time. The ten largest clones take up around 19% of the sample. Specimen: lung tumor tissue, collected before any cancer treatment. These receptors were collected from a man aged 40 to 69 with stage II lung adenocarcinoma.

The CDR3, as DNA: TGTGCCAGCACCGGGACGGTAAACAATCAGCCCCAGCATTTT. Protein product: CASTGTVNNQPQHF. This chain uses TRBV16 with TRBJ1-5; the D gene is possibly TRBD1 (5 bases). This CDR3 spans 14 amino acids. Germline CDR1 reads KGHSY; CDR2 reads FQNENV. V was shortened by 7 bases and J by 3 bases, with 13 bases between the two germline ends.

The V and J genes are TRBV29-1 and TRBJ2-7; 9 nucleotides match TRBD1. Per germline, CDR1 SQVTM and CDR2 ANQGSEA. With 4 bases clipped from V and 2 bases from J, the junction kept 6 bases outside the gene matches. The CDR3 runs to 14 residues. As DNA, the CDR3 is TGCAGCGTTGCATGGGACAGGGAACCCTACGAGCAGTACTTC. Residues: CSVAWDREPYEQYF.

This clone was counted between two and nine times. This chain uses TRBV10-2 with TRBJ2-5; D could derive from TRBD1 or TRBD2 (5 bases each). Germline V gene lookup returns CDR1 WSHSY and CDR2 SAAADI. The CDR3 has 13 residues. The V gene lost 3 bases and the J gene lost 5 bases, with 10 bases spanning the gap. In nucleotides, the CDR3 is TGCGCCAGCAGTGACCGGGGCCCCGAGACCCAGTACTTC. Translating it yields CASSDRGPETQYF.

The chain recombines TRBV30 with TRBJ2-1, with D possibly TRBD2 on 6 matching bases. Germline CDR1 GTSNPN, CDR2 SVGIG (reference sequence). Trimming took 4 bases from V and 0 from J, leaving 22 bases between them. CDR3 size: 18 residues. DNA of the CDR3: TGTGCCTGGACCGCCCCCGGACGGGGGACCAGCTCCTACAATGAGCAGTTCTTC. It translates to CAWTAPGRGTSSYNEQFF.